This entry is about one TCR beta chain. This clonotype was detected only a few times. This clone's antigen is unknown. No clone much larger than this one lies a single base away; base qualities are absent. The data derive from a study of CD8+CD57+ T cells in acquired aplastic anemia (dated by TCRdb to about 2018). At the level of the whole study: On average, sorted CD4+ and CD8+ cells yielded roughly 3.4 ug of extracted DNA, with a range of about 0.17 to 27.4 ug. CD8+CD57+ expansion was defined as a frequency above the mean frequency observed in healthy subjects.

The germline V gene yields KGHDR for CDR1 and SFDVKD for CDR2. V has 3 bases trimmed and J has 6 bases trimmed; junction bases matching no gene number 5. Counted from cysteine to phenylalanine, this CDR3 has 14 amino acids. The entry retains the CDR3 DNA only, 42 bases that are in frame from base 1. What the study reported, not specific to this receptor: Between patients and healthy controls, no significant difference in CD8+ Simpson's diversity was found (P=0.060). Although 25 to 30 CD8+ CDR3 sequences were shared by patients and controls, these sequences appeared highly expressed in patients and within the immunodominant clones of patients.

Profiling of TCR beta VDJ combinations and CDR3 sequences used genomic DNA as the template. TCR repertoire sequencing was run on an Illumina HiSeq 2000. As for how the authors treated the data: TRBV/TRBJ rearrangement plots, CDR3 size and DJ length profiles, and Simpson's diversity index were used to assess repertoires. The most abundant DNA sequence in the deep sequencing data was taken as the immunodominant clone. CDR3 amino acid sequences were checked for sharing between subjects and were compared against published repertoires and the VDJdb database. The public reads were run again by TCRdb, first through fastp at Q25 and then through MiXCR, and only productive beta chains were kept. Under each unique CDR3 protein, matching rows form one entry showing the most common genes and DNA. The V and J calls follow TCRdb's processing rather than the paper's. The sample table shows roughly 290,000 distinct CDR3 sequences, and 45% to 65% are seen once. The ten biggest clones cover 1.3% of the sample.

The patients picked for sequencing were ones in whom flow cytometry had shown an expansion of CD8+CD57+ cells. Every patient had a diagnosis of severe acquired aplastic anemia based on International Study of Aplastic Anemia and Agranulocytosis and Camitta criteria. No therapy had been received by the patients at the time of blood sampling. In this study, sorted CD4+ and CD8+ T cells from the blood of healthy subjects and of severe aplastic anemia patients had their TCR repertoires deep-sequenced. In the USA, patient enrollment took place under clinicaltrials.gov protocols 00001620, 01623167, 00001397, 00071045, 00081523 and 00961064. Ficoll-Paque density gradient centrifugation was used to isolate peripheral blood mononuclear cells. Before DNA was extracted, CD4+ and CD8+ T cells were sorted using either FACS or magnetic beads.

Input material: sorted CD4+, CD8+, or CD8+CD57+ T cells (not recorded which) from PBMCs. The sequence links TRBV24-1 to TRBJ1-2; 8 of the junction bases match TRBD1. The clonotype comes from a human donor with aplastic anemia. For the CDR3, the sequence is CATSDPDRVDGYTF. The nucleotides are TGTGCCACCAGTGATCCGGACAGGGTCGATGGCTACACCTTC.